Below, 29 T cell receptor beta chains from the same sample are listed, as sequenced in a study of T cell repertoires in cytomegalovirus infection. TCRdb reanalysed the reads using MiXCR and keeps one entry per CDR3 protein. Of more than 150,000 distinct CDR3 sequences in the sample, 28% were seen once. What was sequenced was PBMCs. All receptors derive from a human donor in good health (CMV status not recorded). Some clones in this sample may be carry-over from other donors' samples.

The chain recombines TRBV6-4 with TRBJ1-5; D is unclear. This CDR3 has 13 residues. From germline, CDR1 is MRHNA and CDR2 SNTAGT. V lost 2 bases and J lost 8, with 10 bases in between. The CDR3 region is CASSDTSGEPQHF. The CDR3 DNA is TGTGCCAGCAGTGACACGTCCGGGGAGCCCCAGCATTTT.

There are a few counts of this clonotype. The chain couples TRBV5-4 to TRBJ2-3, with D unresolved. The V and J ends lost 3 bases and 1 base respectively, with 15 bases between them. This CDR3 has 16 residues. Germline-derived CDR1 and CDR2 are SGHNT and YYREEE (reference sequence). DNA for the CDR3: TGTGCCAGCAGCTACGCGAGGAATCGGGGCACAGATACGCAGTATTTT. Translated, it gives CASSYARNRGTDTQYF.

This clonotype turned up a few times. One junction end does not reproduce the germline sequence, and a read error may be involved. The chain recombines TRBV7-3 with TRBJ2-1; 8 bases agree with TRBD2. This CDR3 has 14 residues. Germline V lookup: CDR1 SGHTA, CDR2 FQGTGA. The CDR3 region is CVSSLMAGGPPGFF. The CDR3 coding sequence is TGTGTCAGCAGCTTGATGGCGGGGGGTCCTCCCGGGTTCTTC.

A few counts support this clonotype. CDR3 sequence reads: CASSPRTGGQPQHF. In DNA, the CDR3 is TGTGCCAGCAGTCCGCGGACAGGGGGACAGCCCCAGCATTTT. The chain has TRBV12-3 or TRBV12-4 and TRBJ1-5, with 10 bases aligning to TRBD1. The CDR3 totals 14 residues. After removal of 5 bases from V and 7 bases from J, the junction contained 5 bases not matched to a gene.

This sequence joins TRBV20-1 and TRBJ2-1; the D is unclear. This CDR3 has 11 amino acids. V lost 6 bases and J lost 5, with 8 bases in between. The germline V gene encodes CDR1 DFQATT and CDR2 SNEGSKA (reference sequence). Written as DNA, the CDR3 is TGCAGTGCCCTTGGGGACAATGAGCAGTTCTTC. It encodes CSALGDNEQFF.

The chain employs TRBV7-6 and TRBJ2-3, with 7 bases fitting TRBD1. The CDR3 contains 14 residues. Germline V gives CDR1 SGHVS, CDR2 FNYEAQ. V was pared by 8 bases and J by 2 bases, with 7 bases of the junction left unmatched. The CDR3 sequence: CASVPGTATDTQYF. Here the CDR3 DNA reads TGTGCCAGCGTCCCCGGGACAGCCACAGATACGCAGTATTTT.

This clonotype has more than one count but fewer than ten. The gene calls are TRBV6-1 and TRBJ2-5, with 7 bases lining up with TRBD2. Unmatched junction bases numbered 7, after V lost 5 bases and J lost 4 bases. This CDR3 is built from 14 residues. CDR1 and CDR2 (germline): MNHNS, SASEGT. The CDR3 DNA follows: TGTGCCAGCAGTCACCCAGCGGGGTCAGAGACCCAGTACTTC. Translating gives CASSHPAGSETQYF.

There are a few counts of this clonotype. The rearrangement joins TRBV7-2 to TRBJ1-5; 7 bases agree with TRBD1. Germline V gives CDR1 SGHTA, CDR2 FQGNSA. The trim removed 5 bases at V and 4 bases at J, leaving 2 bases unmatched. The CDR3 covers 13 residues. CDR3 amino acids: CASSPGGNQPQHF. The CDR3 coding sequence is TGTGCCAGCAGCCCAGGGGGGAATCAGCCCCAGCATTTT.

The CDR3, as DNA: TGCAGTGCAGGGGCGGGACTAGCGGGAATAAGCTCCTACGAGCAGTACTTC. It specifies CSAGAGLAGISSYEQYF. The chain couples TRBV20-1 to TRBJ2-7; 13 bases align to TRBD2. V was pared by 6 bases and J by 0 bases, with 11 bases of the junction left unmatched. CDR1 and CDR2 from the germline V gene are DFQATT and SNEGSKA (reference sequence). This CDR3 region has 17 residues.

The chain links TRBV6-2 or TRBV6-3 to TRBJ1-1; maybe TRBD1 (6 bases). Trimming pared 6 bases from V and 4 bases from J, leaving 12 bases between. The CDR3 runs 13 residues. Germline-derived CDR1 and CDR2 are MNHEY and SVGEGT. The CDR3: CASSRQGTTEAFF. Here the CDR3 DNA reads TGTGCCAGCAGCCGGCAGGGGACCACTGAAGCTTTCTTT.

This chain links TRBV6-1 with TRBJ1-1, with unresolved D. V dropped 4 bases and J dropped 3 bases, with 9 bases sitting between them. This CDR3 has 13 residues. Germline-derived CDR1 and CDR2 are MNHNS and SASEGT. The CDR3 protein is CASSAGFDTEAFF. The CDR3 nucleotides read TGTGCCAGCAGTGCCGGGTTTGACACTGAAGCTTTCTTT.

The rearrangement uses TRBV11-2 and TRBJ1-2; D call uncertain. Germline CDR1 reads SGHAT; CDR2 reads FQNNGV. There are 13 residues in the CDR3. V lost 1 base to trimming and J lost 8 bases, with 11 bases between them. The CDR3 loop reads CASSLVGEEGYTF. The CDR3, as DNA: TGTGCCAGCAGCTTAGTTGGGGAGGAGGGCTACACCTTC.

This clonotype has more than one count but fewer than ten. The chain has TRBV7-2 and TRBJ2-3; 8 bases are shared with TRBD2. Trimming cost V 3 bases and J 6 bases; bases outside gene matches: 8. CDR3 length: 15 residues. The germline CDR1 and CDR2 sequences are SGHTA and FQGNSA. The CDR3 DNA sequence: TGTGCCAGCAGCTTGAATCTACTAGCGGTGGATACGCAGTATTTT. This translates into CASSLNLLAVDTQYF.

J is TRBJ1-2 and V is TRBV14; maybe TRBD1 (6 bases). This CDR3 comprises 16 residues. Trimming removed 1 base at V and 8 bases at J, with 20 bases between. From germline, CDR1 is SGHDN and CDR2 FVKESK. The CDR3 coding sequence is TGTGCCAGCAGCCAAGCCGGGACATGGTTAAGGGAAGGCTACACCTTC. As protein: CASSQAGTWLREGYTF.

This clonotype was detected many times. The chain recombines TRBV7-8 with TRBJ2-7, with D perhaps matching TRBD2 (5 bases). The CDR3 runs 14 residues. Per germline, CDR1 SGHVS and CDR2 FQNEAQ. Trimming stripped 7 bases from V and 3 bases from J, with 16 bases between. The CDR3 DNA is TGTGCCAGCAACACGGCGGGCCAAGACTACGAGCAGTACTTC. This codes for CASNTAGQDYEQYF.

V gene TRBV30 combines with J gene TRBJ1-4; D not certain. V gave up 0 bases and J gave up 4 bases, with 6 bases separating them. The CDR3 runs 13 residues. CDR1 is GTSNPN, CDR2 SVGIG, per germline (reference sequence). The CDR3 DNA follows: TGTGCCTGGAGTGTAGTGTATAATGAAAAACTGTTTTTT. Amino acid sequence: CAWSVVYNEKLFF.

This chain connects TRBV12-5 to TRBJ2-7; D is undetermined. Germline-derived CDR1 and CDR2 are LGHNT and FRNRAP. Trimming cost V 4 bases and J 1 base, with 5 bases left between them. This CDR3 region has 12 residues. In DNA form, the CDR3 reads TGTGCTAGTGGTTCCACATCCTACGAGCAGTACTTC. Protein: CASGSTSYEQYF.

V and J are TRBV12-3 or TRBV12-4 and TRBJ2-5, with 8 positions matching TRBD1. There are 14 residues in the CDR3. The V segment lost 5 bases and the J segment 2 bases; nucleotides outside the gene matches: 4. The CDR3 DNA follows: TGTGCCAGCAGTCCTCGACAGGGGCAAGAGACCCAGTACTTC. It yields the protein CASSPRQGQETQYF.

This clonotype has only a few counts. The chain employs TRBV11-2 and TRBJ1-2, with D hard to call. The CDR3 runs to 13 residues. Trimming stripped 2 bases from V and 3 bases from J, with 7 bases between. Germline values: CDR1 SGHAT, CDR2 FQNNGV. CDR3 DNA sequence: TGTGCCAGCAGCTTAACCGAGGACTATGGCTACACCTTC. Its translation is CASSLTEDYGYTF.

This clonotype has a handful of counts. This chain connects TRBV2 to TRBJ1-4, with TRBD1 as a possible D gene (6 bases). The V end was cut by 6 bases, the J end by 0 bases, with 11 bases between. This CDR3 has 15 amino acids. Germline CDR1 and CDR2: SNHLY and FYNNEI. The CDR3 DNA follows: TGTGCCAGCAGCGAGCGGACAGCAACTAATGAAAAACTGTTTTTT. Its translation is CASSERTATNEKLFF.

For the CDR3, the DNA is TGTGCCAGCAGCCAAGCCAGGGAGATAGAGACCCAGTACTTC. It codes for CASSQAREIETQYF. The chain carries TRBV14 and TRBJ2-5; D possibly matches TRBD1 or TRBD2 (5 bases each). CDR3 length: 14 residues. Between the trimmed V and J ends, which lost 1 base and 4 bases, there was a span of 10 bases. Germline CDR1 SGHDN, CDR2 FVKESK.

The table lists this clonotype with a count of one. The V call is TRBV19, the J call TRBJ1-5; D uncertain. The germline CDR1 and CDR2 sequences are LNHDA and SQIVND (reference sequence). The CDR3 has 17 amino acids. The V and J ends lost 5 bases and 1 base respectively, with 18 bases between them. The CDR3 DNA is TGTGCCAGTAGTGTAAATCGTGGGAGGAAAAGCAATCAGCCCCAGCATTTT. Its protein product is CASSVNRGRKSNQPQHF.

The V and J genes are TRBV29-1 and TRBJ2-3; no definite D call. The CDR3 has 13 residues. The germline V gene has CDR1 SQVTM and CDR2 ANQGSEA. The CDR3 region has the DNA TGCACCTATACTACCGACAGCACAGATACGCAGTATTTT. Translated: CTYTTDSTDTQYF.

The chain recombines TRBV5-3 with TRBJ1-5; D gene uncertain. TRBV5-3 is an ORF for which the function is uncertain. The CDR3 length is 16 residues. The ends were cut back, 8 bases at V and 4 bases at J, with 22 bases in the middle. The CDR3: CASSVEFWGRNQPQHF. The CDR3 coding sequence is TGTGCCAGCAGCGTGGAATTTTGGGGTCGTAATCAGCCCCAGCATTTT.

This rearrangement joins TRBV20-1 to TRBJ1-2; TRBD1 matches 9 bases. The junction had 4 bases not matched to a gene; V was cut back by 4 bases and J by 13 bases. The V gene's germline CDR1 is DFQATT and CDR2 SNEGSKA (reference sequence). The CDR3 has 10 residues. The CDR3 nucleotides read TGCAGTGCTATCGGGACAGGGACCACCTTC. This gives the protein CSAIGTGTTF.

The sample holds a few counts of this clonotype. The J gene is TRBJ1-1, the V gene TRBV19; a weak D match, TRBD1 (5 bases). Trimming stripped 5 bases from V and 0 bases from J, with 13 bases between. This CDR3 is 15 amino acids long. Germline assignment: CDR1 LNHDA and CDR2 SQIVND (reference sequence). CDR3: CASSGPGSVNTEAFF. CDR3 DNA: TGTGCCAGTAGTGGGCCAGGGTCGGTGAACACTGAAGCTTTCTTT.

The chain combines TRBV20-1 with TRBJ2-7; perhaps TRBD2 as D (5 bases). The CDR3 runs 11 residues. Germline assignment: CDR1 DFQATT and CDR2 SNEGSKA (reference sequence). V was pared by 6 bases and J by 6 bases, with 12 bases between. CDR3 protein: CSAIVDSEQYF. The CDR3 DNA is TGCAGTGCCATAGTGGACTCCGAGCAGTACTTC.

Of note for this clonotype: A single base separates this from a much larger clone, so it may be a read error. The chain carries TRBV6-6 and TRBJ1-1; the D is unclear. The germline V gene has CDR1 MNHNY and CDR2 SVGAGI (reference sequence). The ends were cut back, 2 bases at V and 0 bases at J, with 1 base in the middle. CDR3 length equals 12 residues. In DNA, the CDR3 is TGTGCCAGCAGTTACGTGAACACTGAAGCTTTCTTT. It is translated as CASSYVNTEAFF.

This clonotype was observed at least ten times. V gene TRBV7-2 combines with J gene TRBJ1-1, with TRBD1 as a possible D gene (5 bases). Trimming removed 7 bases from V and 6 bases from J, with 18 bases in between. Germline V gene data show CDR1 as SGHTA and CDR2 as FQGNSA. This CDR3 contains 14 residues. The CDR3: CASIQSPSGAEAFF. CDR3 sequence (DNA): TGTGCCAGCATCCAATCACCCTCGGGGGCTGAAGCTTTCTTT.